The 18 T cell receptor beta chains reported below all come from one sample, sequenced in a study of blood T cell repertoires in COVID-19. Data came from immunoSEQ multiplex PCR; TCRdb stores just in-frame clones and leaves some out. The repertoire includes 130,000 or so clones, about 80% of them detected once, and more than 20% sits in the top ten. Input material: peripheral blood. These receptors were taken from a human donor in a cohort sampled during active COVID-19.

The chain uses TRBV28 and TRBJ1-1, with 8 bases that match TRBD1. The germline V gene encodes CDR1 MDHEN and CDR2 SYDVKM. The CDR3 has 16 amino acids. Trimming removed 6 bases from V and 2 bases from J; junction bases left unmatched: 11. The CDR3 DNA is TGTGCCAGCAGCGGGACCGGGACAGGACTTAACACTGAAGCTTTCTTT. It codes for CASSGTGTGLNTEAFF.

This clone was seen only a few times. The chain recombines TRBV4-2 with TRBJ2-3; 11 positions match TRBD2. The length of the CDR3 is 14 residues. J gave up 2 bases and V 8 bases, and 3 bases lay outside the gene matches. The germline CDR1 and CDR2 sequences are LGHNA and YNFKEQ. The DNA of the CDR3 is TGTGCCAGCGGGGGACTAGCGGCCACAGATACGCAGTATTTT. It encodes CASGGLAATDTQYF.

Here the CDR3 DNA reads TGTGCCAGCGGACAGGGCTCCTACGAGCAGTACTTC. Residues: CASGQGSYEQYF. This chain connects TRBV11-1 to TRBJ2-7; TRBD1 matches at 8 bases. The CDR3 totals 12 residues. V was pared by 8 bases and J by 0 bases, with 0 bases of the junction left unmatched. Germline CDR1 and CDR2: SGHAT and FQDESV (reference sequence). The full variable domain, completed using reference TRBV11-1 and TRBJ2-7, is EAEVAQSPRYKITEKSQAVAFWCDPISGHATLYWYRQILGQGPELLVQFQDESVVDDSQLPKDRFSAERLKGVDSTLKIQPAELGDSAMYLCASGQGSYEQYFGPGTRLTVT.

The V gene is TRBV28, the J gene TRBJ1-1, with a tentative D call TRBD1 (5 bases). V was shortened by 7 bases and J by 1 base, with 13 bases between the two germline ends. Germline V gene sequence: CDR1 MDHEN, CDR2 SYDVKM. This CDR3 is built from 14 residues. The CDR3 reads CASTPRQPNTEAFF. DNA for the CDR3: TGTGCCAGCACCCCGAGACAGCCGAACACTGAAGCTTTCTTT.

The chain couples TRBV28 to TRBJ1-4, with D perhaps TRBD1 (6 bases). Trimming removed 6 bases from V and 14 bases from J, with 19 bases in between. Germline-derived CDR1 and CDR2 are MDHEN and SYDVKM. The CDR3 has 13 residues. The CDR3 sequence: CASSLGQSPSLFF. Written as DNA, the CDR3 is TGTGCCAGCAGCCTAGGACAGTCCCCCTCCCTGTTTTTT.

The V call is TRBV7-9, the J call TRBJ2-5, with TRBD1 matching over 7 bases. The CDR3 runs to 14 residues. Germline CDR1 and CDR2: SEHNR and FQNEAQ (reference sequence). J gave up 4 bases and V 5 bases, and 7 bases lay outside the gene matches. The CDR3 here is CASSPGTEAETQYF. The CDR3 DNA sequence: TGTGCCAGCAGCCCTGGGACAGAGGCAGAGACCCAGTACTTC. Variable domain in full (rest from reference TRBV7-9 and TRBJ2-5): DTGVSQNPRHKITKRGQNVTFRCDPISEHNRLYWYRQTLGQGPEFLTYFQNEAQLEKSRLLSDRFSAERPKGSFSTLEIQRTEQGDSAMYLCASSPGTEAETQYFGPGTRLLVL.

The chain uses TRBV6-5 and TRBJ2-3; 7 bases are a match to TRBD2. Germline CDR1 is MNHEY and CDR2 is SVGAGI. The CDR3 length is 14 residues. Trimming cost V 7 bases and J 4 bases; bases outside gene matches: 8. Written as DNA, the CDR3 is TGTGCCAGCACGACTAGCCCCAGCGCAGATACGCAGTATTTT. Translation gives CASTTSPSADTQYF.

J is TRBJ2-7 and V is TRBV6-2 or TRBV6-3; 11 bases line up with TRBD2. Unmatched junction bases numbered 9, after V lost 6 bases and J lost 5 bases. This CDR3 is 15 amino acids long. In germline, CDR1 is MNHEY, CDR2 SVGEGT. In DNA, the CDR3 is TGTGCCAGCAGCCGTACACTAGCGGGAGTAGACGAGCAGTACTTC. Its translation: CASSRTLAGVDEQYF.

The chain has TRBV9 and TRBJ1-4; a possible D gene is TRBD1 (5 bases). Germline loops: CDR1 SGDLS, CDR2 YYNGEE. Trimming removed 4 bases from V and 5 bases from J, with 15 bases in between. The CDR3 consists of 15 residues. This chain's CDR3 is CASSPGGDPNEKLFF. The CDR3 nucleotides read TGTGCCAGCAGCCCGGGGGGAGACCCAAATGAAAAACTGTTTTTT.

V gene TRBV15 combines with J gene TRBJ2-1, with D perhaps TRBD1 (6 bases). V lost 3 bases, J lost 9 bases, and 12 bases lay in between. Per the germline V gene, CDR1 is LNHNV and CDR2 is YYDKDF (reference sequence). The CDR3 runs to 13 residues. DNA for the CDR3: TGTGCCACCAGCAGGGGGGCGGGCGGTGAGCAGTTCTTC. Translating it yields CATSRGAGGEQFF.

This clone was counted only a few times. The genes are TRBV7-6 and TRBJ2-5, with 7 bases identical to TRBD2. CDR1 and CDR2 from the germline V gene are SGHVS and FNYEAQ. J was trimmed by 5 bases and V by 4 bases; bases with no gene match: 13. The CDR3 loop spans 16 amino acids. CDR3 sequence reads: CASSSNPAGPGETQYF. DNA for the CDR3: TGTGCCAGCAGCTCCAACCCAGCGGGGCCCGGGGAGACCCAGTACTTC. Complete variable domain (other parts from reference TRBV7-6 and TRBJ2-5): GAGVSQSPRYKVTKRGQDVALRCDPISGHVSLYWYRQALGQGPEFLTYFNYEAQQDKSGLPNDRFSAERPEGSISTLTIQRTEQRDSAMYRCASSSNPAGPGETQYFGPGTRLLVL.

The rearrangement links TRBV24-1 to TRBJ1-1; D is unclear. Trimming removed 5 bases at V and 1 base at J, with 7 bases between. Germline CDR1 is KGHDR and CDR2 is SFDVKD. CDR3 size: 13 residues. CDR3 sequence: CATSAQKNTEAFF. The CDR3 region has the DNA TGTGCCACCAGTGCCCAGAAGAACACTGAAGCTTTCTTT.

In regard to this clone: The same CDR3 can be traced to other DNA sequences in this sample. The V and J genes are TRBV5-6 and TRBJ1-3, with unresolved D. The V and J ends lost 0 bases and 0 bases respectively, with 7 bases between them. Germline lookup yields CDR1 SGHDT and CDR2 YYEEEE. The CDR3 has 15 residues. The CDR3 protein is CASSLELDSGNTIYF. In DNA form, the CDR3 reads TGTGCCAGCAGCTTGGAACTCGACTCTGGAAACACCATATATTTT.

This clone came up once. The chain recombines TRBV7-2 with TRBJ2-7; 10 nucleotides agree with TRBD1. The germline V gene encodes CDR1 SGHTA and CDR2 FQGNSA. The CDR3 is 14 amino acids. The V gene end was trimmed by 7 bases and the J gene end by 0 bases; junction bases not matched to a gene: 3. The CDR3 protein is CASTRTGGSYEQYF. In DNA form, the CDR3 reads TGTGCCAGCACCCGGACAGGGGGCTCCTACGAGCAGTACTTC.

V gene TRBV27 combines with J gene TRBJ2-3; the match to TRBD2 covers 10 bases. The CDR3 is made up of 18 amino acids. V shed 2 bases, J shed 2 bases, and the junction held 10 bases outside the gene matches. Germline V gene data show CDR1 as MNHEY and CDR2 as SMNVEV (reference sequence). CDR3 amino acids: CASSLDPERGGHTDTQYF. Written as DNA, the CDR3 is TGTGCCAGCAGTTTAGATCCGGAGCGGGGGGGTCACACAGATACGCAGTATTTT.

In its sample, this clone was seen a few times. The J gene is TRBJ2-7, the V gene TRBV24-1, with 8 nucleotides matching TRBD1. Trimming removed 4 bases from V and 5 bases from J; junction bases left unmatched: 6. The CDR3 spans 14 residues. The germline V gene encodes CDR1 KGHDR and CDR2 SFDVKD. The CDR3 is CATSDQTGVDEQYF. The DNA of the CDR3 is TGTGCCACCAGTGACCAGACAGGGGTCGACGAGCAGTACTTC.

This clone occurred once. The V call is TRBV6-6, the J call TRBJ1-5; 12 bases match TRBD1. This CDR3 is built from 15 residues. V lost 6 bases and J lost 7; bases outside the gene matches: 7. Germline lookup yields CDR1 MNHNY and CDR2 SVGAGI (reference sequence). CDR3 region: CASSTGTGGRQPQHF. The DNA for the CDR3 is TGTGCCAGCAGCACCGGGACAGGGGGCCGCCAGCCCCAGCATTTT.

The DNA of the CDR3 is TGTGCCAGCAGCGAGAGTGGAGTGGCAGATACGCAGTATTTT. Amino acids: CASSESGVADTQYF. The chain joins TRBV5-5 to TRBJ2-3; no definite D call. The germline V gene has CDR1 SGHKS and CDR2 YYEKEE (reference sequence). Between the trimmed V and J ends, which lost 4 bases and 4 bases, there was a span of 13 bases. The CDR3 contains 14 residues.